This is a list of T cell receptor beta chains from one sample in a study of T cell changes during pregnancy in multiple sclerosis. The table came from immunoSEQ multiplex PCR; TCRdb's copy has only in-frame clones and leaves some out. The profile shows 30,000 or so clones, 80% to 90% of them singletons. This specimen was CD8+ T cells from peripheral blood mononuclear cells, taken in the third trimester of pregnancy. The receptors come from a female donor with multiple sclerosis, enrolled in a pregnancy study. CDR3s leave out the opening cysteine and the closing phenylalanine or tryptophan. A D gene is named only where the DNA matches it firmly.

D	V	J	CDR3
NA	TRBV30	TRBJ2-1	AWSMGAHGPSNEQF
TRBD1	TRBV28	TRBJ2-7	ASSFFERPGQVFWEQY
NA	TRBV14	TRBJ2-4	ASSQSGTLAKNIQY
TRBD1	TRBV27	TRBJ1-2	ASSLSRTGTGYT
TRBD2	TRBV6-1	TRBJ2-1	ASSETSANEQF
TRBD2	TRBV19	TRBJ2-5	ASSITGLGTQY
TRBD1	TRBV9	TRBJ1-2	ASSQGGTGNGGYT
TRBD2	TRBV5-6	TRBJ2-7	ASSLGAGVVYQY
TRBD1	TRBV5-1	TRBJ2-1	ASSLEDRPLGNEQF
TRBD2	TRBV7-8	TRBJ2-7	ASSWGGYEQY
TRBD1	TRBV5-1	TRBJ2-7	ASSFQQGGPYEQY
NA	TRBV11-2	TRBJ2-3	ASSSSPGFPDTQY
TRBD2	TRBV5-1	TRBJ2-5	ASSLGLAGVPETQY
NA	TRBV4-2	TRBJ2-2	ASSQVRDPQTGELF
NA	TRBV13	TRBJ2-2	ASSAGGNTGELF